This T cell receptor beta chain was retrieved from a study of HIV-infected children after antiretroviral therapy interruption. Unique molecular identifiers were included in an RNA-based 3' RACE TCR library. TCRdb reanalysed the 3' RACE reads using MiXCR and keeps one entry per CDR3 protein. The sample has over 15,000 distinct CDR3 sequences; 3% to 3.5% are singletons. Indicated treatment: PENTA 11 planned treatment interruption arm or continuous ART arm. Cryopreserved PBMC samples required at least 5 million viable cells. Study-wide findings and caveats: After treatment interruption started, naive CD4+ CDR3 overlap across time points dropped.

By its share, this clonotype is medium-sized (0.01 to 0.1%). Its specificity is unknown. V dropped 4 bases and J dropped 4; count of bases not matched to a gene: 5. The V gene's germline CDR1 is SGHRS and CDR2 YFSETQ. This CDR3 region has 14 residues. The source was CD45RA+ CD4+ T cells from PBMCs, collected from a donor given antiretroviral therapy, either interrupted or continuous. Documented subset: naive CD4+ CD45RA+ CD45RO- T cells. The J gene is TRBJ2-3, the V gene TRBV5-1; 8 bases line up with TRBD1. This TCR came from a child between 2 and 17 years old with HIV. Written as DNA, the CDR3 is TGCGCCAGCAGCAGGACAGGGTACCCAGATACGCAGTATTTT. Amino acids: CASSRTGYPDTQYF.